This entry lists 31 T cell receptor beta chains sequenced from one sample in a study of cytomegalovirus exposure and HLA in healthy donors (TCRdb year 2017). Library prep was done by the immunoSEQ multiplex PCR assay. The multiplex PCR relied on a mix of 60 forward primers for TCR Vbeta segments and 13 reverse primers for TCR Jbeta segments. Here the immuneACCESS table is served through TCRdb, limited to in-frame sequences with V and J called. Missing clones are a known gap in these copies; in checked studies unresolved V genes cover under half, and the rest lacks a known reason. Across this sample there are over 140,000 clones, with around 82% seen only once. Roughly 2.4% of the sample is in the top ten clones. The sequenced sample consisted of PBMCs. These receptors were taken from a man between 50 and 59 years old in good health and CMV-seronegative.

This clone was recorded a few times. This chain's CDR3 is CASSAVLAGDNEQFF. The CDR3 DNA is TGCGCCAGCAGCGCCGTCTTAGCGGGAGACAATGAGCAGTTCTTC. The chain combines TRBV5-1 with TRBJ2-1, with 9 bases that match TRBD2. Germline CDR1 SGHRS, CDR2 YFSETQ. CDR3 length: 15 residues. Germline trimming cut 4 bases from V and 5 bases from J; bases unmatched to any gene: 7.

This clone has only a few counts. The V and J genes are TRBV7-9 and TRBJ2-2; maybe TRBD1 (6 bases). The CDR3 sequence is 15 residues long. Looked up from germline, CDR1 is SEHNR and CDR2 is FQNEAQ (reference sequence). V was trimmed by 5 bases and J by 3 bases, leaving 13 bases between them. CDR3 DNA: TGTGCCAGCAGCCTGGCCGGGACACACACCGGGGAGCTGTTTTTT. It specifies CASSLAGTHTGELFF.

This chain connects TRBV27 to TRBJ2-3; 8 bases fit TRBD1. Germline values: CDR1 MNHEY, CDR2 SMNVEV (reference sequence). The junction had 4 bases not matched to a gene; V was cut back by 3 bases and J by 2 bases. The CDR3 is 15 residues long. CDR3: CASSLRTGLTDTQYF. CDR3 nucleotide sequence: TGTGCCAGCAGTTTGAGGACAGGGCTCACAGATACGCAGTATTTT.

The gene calls are TRBV7-8 and TRBJ2-7; tentative D call: TRBD2 (5 bases). Trimming shortened V by 3 bases and J by 0 bases, and 12 bases separated the two germline ends. Germline loops: CDR1 SGHVS, CDR2 FQNEAQ. CDR3 length: 15 amino acids. The CDR3 is CASSFGAEISYEQYF. In DNA, the CDR3 is TGTGCCAGCAGCTTCGGAGCGGAGATCTCCTACGAGCAGTACTTC. Full variable domain (rest looked up from reference TRBV7-8 and TRBJ2-7): GAGVSQSPRYKVAKRGQDVALRCDPISGHVSLFWYQQALGQGPEFLTYFQNEAQLDKSGLPSDRFFAERPEGSVSTLKIQRTQQEDSAVYLCASSFGAEISYEQYFGPGTRLTVT.

The DNA for the CDR3 is TGTGCCAGCGAGGTGACAGGTCAAAACACCGGGGAGCTGTTTTTT. Its translation: CASEVTGQNTGELFF. The J gene is TRBJ2-2, the V gene TRBV11-2, with D maybe TRBD1 (6 bases). Trimming shortened V by 8 bases and J by 2 bases, and 15 bases separated the two germline ends. The CDR3 is made up of 15 amino acids. Germline values: CDR1 SGHAT, CDR2 FQNNGV.

This clone has just a few counts. The CDR3 DNA is TGCGCCAGCCGACCGGGACAGGGGGTGTACGAGCAGTACTTC. This gives the protein CASRPGQGVYEQYF. The chain carries TRBV23-1 and TRBJ2-7; 11 bases map to TRBD1. TRBV23-1 is flagged as an ORF with uncertain function. The CDR3 consists of 14 residues. The J segment lost 4 bases and the V segment lost 8 bases, leaving 7 bases of the junction unmatched.

The rearrangement joins TRBV28 to TRBJ1-5; 10 nucleotides line up with TRBD1. The CDR3 is made up of 15 amino acids. Unmatched junction bases numbered 4, after V lost 6 bases and J lost 2 bases. Looked up from germline, CDR1 is MDHEN and CDR2 is SYDVKM. The chain's CDR3 is CASSPGTGGNQPQHF. CDR3 nucleotide sequence: TGTGCCAGCAGCCCTGGGACAGGGGGCAATCAGCCCCAGCATTTT.

The chain carries TRBV2 and TRBJ1-6; no clear D gene. Trimming stripped 8 bases from V and 8 bases from J, with 16 bases between. CDR3 length: 14 amino acids. From germline, CDR1 is SNHLY and CDR2 FYNNEI. The CDR3 is CASVGSFEDSPLHF. The CDR3 DNA sequence: TGTGCCAGCGTCGGGTCGTTCGAGGATTCACCCCTCCACTTT.

This clone was seen only once. The chain is built from TRBV7-3 and TRBJ2-1; D is uncertain. Germline V gene data show CDR1 as SGHTA and CDR2 as FQGTGA. V lost 4 bases and J 0 bases, leaving 4 bases between the germline ends. This CDR3 is built from 13 residues. CDR3 nucleotide sequence: TGTGCCAGCAGCTCCAACTCCTACAATGAGCAGTTCTTC. This sequence encodes CASSSNSYNEQFF.

The CDR3 nucleotides are TGTGCCAGCAGCTTTTCCCAGGGAAGGGATGACACTGAAGCTTTCTTT. Translation: CASSFSQGRDDTEAFF. The chain couples TRBV5-4 to TRBJ1-1, with D perhaps TRBD1 (5 bases). The CDR3 length is 16 residues. V lost 2 bases to trimming and J lost 3 bases, with 17 bases between them. The germline gives CDR1 SGHNT, CDR2 YYREEE (reference sequence). Full variable domain (rest looked up from reference TRBV5-4 and TRBJ1-1): ETGVTQSPTHLIKTRGQQVTLRCSSQSGHNTVSWYQQALGQGPQFIFQYYREEENGRGNFPPRFSGLQFPNYSSELNVNALELDDSALYLCASSFSQGRDDTEAFFGQGTRLTVV.

The J gene is TRBJ2-1, the V gene TRBV6-1; 9 nucleotides align to TRBD2. V shed 8 bases, J shed 5 bases, and the junction held 10 bases outside the gene matches. CDR3 length: 15 residues. Germline assignment: CDR1 MNHNS and CDR2 SASEGT. The CDR3 DNA sequence: TGTGCCAGCCGGAGGGGTAGCGGGAGTGACAATGAGCAGTTCTTC. It translates to CASRRGSGSDNEQFF.

The chain is built from TRBV5-1 and TRBJ2-5; 10 bases line up with TRBD2. V was clipped by 2 bases and J by 5 bases; unmatched bases: 6. Germline V gene sequence: CDR1 SGHRS, CDR2 YFSETQ. The CDR3 consists of 15 residues. CDR3: CASSLLAGYRETQYF. The CDR3 nucleotides read TGCGCCAGCAGCTTACTAGCGGGGTATCGGGAGACCCAGTACTTC. The full variable domain, completed using reference TRBV5-1 and TRBJ2-5, is KAGVTQTPRYLIKTRGQQVTLSCSPISGHRSVSWYQQTPGQGLQFLFEYFSETQRNKGNFPGRFSGRQFSNSRSEMNVSTLELGDSALYLCASSLLAGYRETQYFGPGTRLLVL.

The chain has TRBV30 and TRBJ2-3; possible D gene TRBD1, 5 bases. CDR1 is GTSNPN and CDR2 is SVGIG in the germline V gene (reference sequence). Trimming removed 1 base from V and 4 bases from J, with 15 bases in between. This CDR3 region has 15 residues. As DNA, the CDR3 is TGTGCCTGGAGTGGGGGCCATTACCTCGCAGATACGCAGTATTTT. It translates to CAWSGGHYLADTQYF.

This clone was recorded a few times. The genes are TRBV12-5 and TRBJ2-7; 15 bases map to TRBD2. The CDR3 length is 16 residues. Germline CDR1 and CDR2: LGHNT and FRNRAP. V was clipped by 0 bases and J by 7 bases; unmatched bases: 4. The CDR3 here is CASGLVLGLAGGEQYF. The CDR3 DNA follows: TGTGCTAGTGGTTTGGTACTGGGACTAGCGGGGGGTGAGCAGTACTTC.

The sample holds a few counts of this clone. This CDR3 reads CASSQVHGGTHQPQHF. The CDR3 DNA follows: TGCGCCAGCAGCCAAGTTCACGGGGGGACACATCAGCCCCAGCATTTT. The chain uses TRBV4-1 and TRBJ1-5; TRBD1 might be the D (6 bases). CDR1 and CDR2 (germline): MGHRA, YSYEKL. V was pared by 1 base and J by 5 bases, with 15 bases between. The CDR3 has 16 residues.

For the CDR3, the DNA is TGTGCCAGCAGTGACAGGGTCACAGATACGCAGTATTTT. Amino acid sequence: CASSDRVTDTQYF. The V and J genes are TRBV7-3 and TRBJ2-3; 7 positions agree with TRBD1. Unmatched junction bases numbered 2, after V lost 6 bases and J lost 2 bases. CDR3 length equals 13 residues. The germline V gene has CDR1 SGHTA and CDR2 FQGTGA.

CDR3: CASSPIAGGQETQYF. For the CDR3, the DNA is TGTGCCAGTAGTCCGATAGCGGGGGGGCAAGAGACCCAGTACTTC. The genes are TRBV19 and TRBJ2-5, with 11 bases aligning to TRBD2. This CDR3 is built from 15 residues. CDR1 LNHDA and CDR2 SQIVND come from the germline V gene (reference sequence). Trimming cost V 5 bases and J 2 bases; bases outside gene matches: 4.

The chain has TRBV28 and TRBJ1-3; TRBD1 might be the D (6 bases). V lost 1 base and J lost 7, with 11 bases in between. CDR1 and CDR2 from the germline V gene are MDHEN and SYDVKM. The CDR3 loop spans 14 amino acids. This CDR3 reads CASSLYRVGNTIYF. The CDR3 region has the DNA TGTGCCAGCAGTTTATACAGGGTTGGGAACACCATATATTTT.

The chain has TRBV11-2 and TRBJ2-2, with D hard to call. The V gene lost 3 bases and the J gene lost 0 bases, with 8 bases spanning the gap. This CDR3 region has 15 residues. From germline, CDR1 is SGHAT and CDR2 FQNNGV. Written as DNA, the CDR3 is TGTGCCAGCAGCTTCGTACAATCGAACACCGGGGAGCTGTTTTTT. Its translation is CASSFVQSNTGELFF. The complete variable domain, with remaining parts taken from reference TRBV11-2 and TRBJ2-2, reads EAGVAQSPRYKIIEKRQSVAFWCNPISGHATLYWYQQILGQGPKLLIQFQNNGVVDDSQLPKDRFSAERLKGVDSTLKIQPAKLEDSAVYLCASSFVQSNTGELFFGEGSRLTVL.

This sequence joins TRBV11-1 and TRBJ2-7; D perhaps matches TRBD1 (6 bases). Trimming took 3 bases from V and 9 from J, leaving 27 bases between them. The CDR3 has 17 amino acids. CDR1 and CDR2 from the germline V gene are SGHAT and FQDESV (reference sequence). The CDR3, as DNA: TGTGCCAGCAGCTTGATCGTTTTCGGGACACAGACTCCGGGGCAGTACTTC. This codes for CASSLIVFGTQTPGQYF. The full variable domain, with the rest looked up from reference TRBV11-1 and TRBJ2-7, is EAEVAQSPRYKITEKSQAVAFWCDPISGHATLYWYRQILGQGPELLVQFQDESVVDDSQLPKDRFSAERLKGVDSTLKIQPAELGDSAMYLCASSLIVFGTQTPGQYFGPGTRLTVT.

To note about this clone: The sample contains more than one DNA sequence encoding this CDR3. The chain has TRBV9 and TRBJ2-5; D possibly corresponds to TRBD1 (6 bases). The CDR3 covers 15 residues. V dropped 0 bases and J dropped 4 bases, with 13 bases sitting between them. Per germline, CDR1 SGDLS and CDR2 YYNGEE. The CDR3 DNA sequence: TGTGCCAGCAGCGTAGGAGCAGGGGCGGGAGAGACCCAGTACTTC. Translated: CASSVGAGAGETQYF. Drawing the rest from reference TRBV9 and TRBJ2-5, the complete variable domain is DSGVTQTPKHLITATGQRVTLRCSPRSGDLSVYWYQQSLDQGLQFLIQYYNGEERAKGNILERFSAQQFPDLHSELNLSSLELGDSALYFCASSVGAGAGETQYFGPGTRLLVL.

Only a few counts were recorded for this clone. The chain uses TRBV5-1 and TRBJ2-2; D not certain. This CDR3 contains 14 residues. Germline V CDR1 and CDR2: SGHRS, YFSETQ. The V end was cut by 0 bases, the J end by 6 bases, with 9 bases between. Here the CDR3 reads CASSLEDSAGELFF. DNA for the CDR3: TGCGCCAGCAGCTTGGAAGACTCTGCCGGGGAGCTGTTTTTT.

The genes are TRBV5-1 and TRBJ2-7; D is possibly TRBD1 (5 bases). The V end was cut by 0 bases, the J end by 4 bases, with 8 bases between. Germline CDR1 reads SGHRS; CDR2 reads YFSETQ. The length of the CDR3 is 13 residues. The CDR3 DNA reads as TGCGCCAGCAGCTTGGCCAAGGGGTACGAGCAGTACTTC. Translated, it gives CASSLAKGYEQYF.

V and J are TRBV7-3 and TRBJ2-2, with D possibly being TRBD1 (5 bases). Germline V lookup: CDR1 SGHTA, CDR2 FQGTGA. V was trimmed by 2 bases and J by 2 bases, leaving 9 bases between them. This CDR3 comprises 15 residues. The CDR3 is CASSLSGINTGELFF. Here the CDR3 DNA reads TGTGCCAGCAGCTTATCAGGGATAAACACCGGGGAGCTGTTTTTT.

The V gene is TRBV11-3, the J gene TRBJ2-3, with TRBD1 matching over 8 bases. This CDR3 is built from 17 residues. The germline CDR1 and CDR2 sequences are SGHNT and YENEEA. The junction had 9 bases not matched to a gene; V was cut back by 4 bases and J by 0 bases. The CDR3 DNA is TGTGCCAGCAGCTCCCCTAACAGGGGGACTAGCACAGATACGCAGTATTTT. This encodes CASSSPNRGTSTDTQYF.

The chain joins TRBV11-2 to TRBJ1-2; D is perhaps TRBD1 (6 bases). The germline CDR1 and CDR2 sequences are SGHAT and FQNNGV. Between the trimmed V and J ends, which lost 5 bases and 2 bases, there was a span of 12 bases. CDR3 length equals 14 residues. The CDR3, as DNA: TGTGCCAGCAGCATCGACAGGATGAACTATGGCTACACCTTC. It yields the protein CASSIDRMNYGYTF.

The chain uses TRBV15 and TRBJ2-2; 7 bases map to TRBD2. The CDR3 runs 21 residues. CDR1 LNHNV and CDR2 YYDKDF come from the germline V gene (reference sequence). V trimming: 0 bases; J trimming: 7 bases; junction bases outside the gene matches: 23. Here the CDR3 reads CATSRETPSWGFGGLGGELFF. CDR3 nucleotides: TGTGCCACCAGCAGAGAGACTCCCTCATGGGGATTCGGGGGGTTGGGCGGGGAGCTGTTTTTT.

The chain couples TRBV7-9 to TRBJ1-1; no clear D. The CDR3 consists of 14 residues. CDR1 is SEHNR, CDR2 FQNEAQ, per germline (reference sequence). V was cut by 7 bases and J by 0 bases, with 12 bases left in between. CDR3 coding DNA: TGTGCCAGCACCTCAGTGGGCATGAACACTGAAGCTTTCTTT. This gives the protein CASTSVGMNTEAFF.

The gene calls are TRBV5-4 and TRBJ1-1, with D hard to call. Germline values: CDR1 SGHNT, CDR2 YYREEE (reference sequence). V lost 4 bases and J lost 5, with 15 bases in between. This CDR3 has 14 residues. The CDR3 DNA reads TGTGCCAGCAGCGAGAAGTCACCAGGAACTGAAGCTTTCTTT. Protein: CASSEKSPGTEAFF.

This chain joins TRBV7-8 and TRBJ2-7; TRBD2 agrees at 8 bases. V dropped 4 bases and J dropped 4; count of bases not matched to a gene: 12. Looked up from germline, CDR1 is SGHVS and CDR2 is FQNEAQ. This CDR3 region has 16 residues. This chain's CDR3 is CASSWNIRAGAYEQYF. CDR3 DNA: TGTGCCAGCAGCTGGAACATCAGAGCGGGAGCGTACGAGCAGTACTTC.

This chain uses TRBV5-4 with TRBJ1-6; D unresolved. Germline V gene data show CDR1 as SGHNT and CDR2 as YYREEE (reference sequence). V was cut by 0 bases and J by 8 bases, with 6 bases left in between. The CDR3 runs to 13 residues. CDR3 nucleotide sequence: TGTGCCAGCAGCTTGGAGAGGGATTCACCCCTCCACTTT. As protein: CASSLERDSPLHF.